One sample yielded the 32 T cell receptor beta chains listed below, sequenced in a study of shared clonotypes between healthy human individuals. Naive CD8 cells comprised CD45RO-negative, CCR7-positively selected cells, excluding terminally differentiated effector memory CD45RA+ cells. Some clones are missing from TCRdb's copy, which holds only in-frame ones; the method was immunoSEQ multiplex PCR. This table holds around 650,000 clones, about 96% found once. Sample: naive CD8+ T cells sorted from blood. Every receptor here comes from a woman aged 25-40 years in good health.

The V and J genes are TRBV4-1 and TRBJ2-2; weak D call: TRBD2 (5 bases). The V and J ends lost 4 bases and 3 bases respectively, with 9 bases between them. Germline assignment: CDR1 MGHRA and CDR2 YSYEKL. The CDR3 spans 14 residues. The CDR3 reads CASSPRGHTGELFF. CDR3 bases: TGCGCCAGCAGCCCTCGGGGTCACACCGGGGAGCTGTTTTTT.

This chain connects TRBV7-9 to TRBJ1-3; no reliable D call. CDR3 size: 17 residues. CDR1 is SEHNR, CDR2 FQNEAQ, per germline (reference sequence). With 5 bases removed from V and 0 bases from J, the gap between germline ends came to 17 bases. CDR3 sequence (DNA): TGTGCCAGCAGCCTAAATGGACTCTTTCACTCTGGAAACACCATATATTTT. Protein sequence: CASSLNGLFHSGNTIYF.

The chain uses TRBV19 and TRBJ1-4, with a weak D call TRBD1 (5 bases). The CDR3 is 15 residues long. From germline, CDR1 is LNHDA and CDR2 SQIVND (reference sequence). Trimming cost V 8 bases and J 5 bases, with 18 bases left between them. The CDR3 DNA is TGTGCCAGTCAGCCCCTAGACAGCTTGAATGAAAAACTGTTTTTT. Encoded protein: CASQPLDSLNEKLFF.

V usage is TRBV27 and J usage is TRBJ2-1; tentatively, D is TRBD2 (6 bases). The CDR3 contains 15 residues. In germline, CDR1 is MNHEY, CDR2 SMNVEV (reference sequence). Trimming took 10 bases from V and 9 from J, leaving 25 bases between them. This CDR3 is CATAGLPPLLGEQFF. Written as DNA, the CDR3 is TGTGCCACCGCGGGGCTGCCCCCTTTACTTGGTGAGCAGTTCTTC.

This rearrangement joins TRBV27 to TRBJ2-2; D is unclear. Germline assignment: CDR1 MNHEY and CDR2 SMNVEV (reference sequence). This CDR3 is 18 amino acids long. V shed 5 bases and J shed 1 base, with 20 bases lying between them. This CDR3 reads CASSPIDPFAENTGELFF. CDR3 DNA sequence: TGTGCCAGCAGTCCTATCGACCCATTCGCCGAGAACACCGGGGAGCTGTTTTTT.

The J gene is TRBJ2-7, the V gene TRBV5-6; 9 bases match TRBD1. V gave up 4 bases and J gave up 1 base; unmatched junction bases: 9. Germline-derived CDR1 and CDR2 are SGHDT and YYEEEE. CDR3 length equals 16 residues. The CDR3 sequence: CASSGIRDRDSYEQYF. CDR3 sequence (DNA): TGTGCCAGCAGCGGAATCCGGGACAGGGATTCCTACGAGCAGTACTTC. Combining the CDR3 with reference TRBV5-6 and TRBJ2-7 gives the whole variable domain DAGVTQSPTHLIKTRGQQVTLRCSPKSGHDTVSWYQQALGQGPQFIFQYYEEEERQRGNFPDRFSGHQFPNYSSELNVNALLLGDSALYLCASSGIRDRDSYEQYFGPGTRLTVT.

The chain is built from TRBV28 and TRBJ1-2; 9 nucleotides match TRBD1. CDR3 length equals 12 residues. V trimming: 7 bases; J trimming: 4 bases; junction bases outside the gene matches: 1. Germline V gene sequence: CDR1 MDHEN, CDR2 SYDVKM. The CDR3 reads CASTDRGYGYTF. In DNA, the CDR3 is TGTGCCAGCACGGACAGGGGCTATGGCTACACCTTC.

Here the CDR3 DNA reads TGTGCCAGCAGCCCAAATAGCGGGAGTCTCTCCTACGAGCAGTACTTC. Amino acids: CASSPNSGSLSYEQYF. The chain uses TRBV2 and TRBJ2-7; 9 bases match TRBD2. The CDR3 extends over 16 amino acids. Germline V gene data show CDR1 as SNHLY and CDR2 as FYNNEI. The junction had 9 bases not matched to a gene; V was cut back by 6 bases and J by 0 bases.

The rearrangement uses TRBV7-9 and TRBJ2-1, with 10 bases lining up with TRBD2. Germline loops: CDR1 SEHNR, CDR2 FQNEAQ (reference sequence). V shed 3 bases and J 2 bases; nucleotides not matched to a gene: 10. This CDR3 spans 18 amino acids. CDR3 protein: CASSLGGSGRFAYNEQFF. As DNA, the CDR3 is TGTGCCAGCAGCTTGGGGGGTAGCGGGAGGTTCGCCTACAATGAGCAGTTCTTC.

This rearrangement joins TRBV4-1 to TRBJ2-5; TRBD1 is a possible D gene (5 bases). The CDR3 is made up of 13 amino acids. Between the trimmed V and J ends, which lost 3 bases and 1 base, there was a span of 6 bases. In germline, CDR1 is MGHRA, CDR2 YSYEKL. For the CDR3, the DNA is TGCGCCAGCAGCCAGGGGCCCCAAGAGACCCAGTACTTC. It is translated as CASSQGPQETQYF.

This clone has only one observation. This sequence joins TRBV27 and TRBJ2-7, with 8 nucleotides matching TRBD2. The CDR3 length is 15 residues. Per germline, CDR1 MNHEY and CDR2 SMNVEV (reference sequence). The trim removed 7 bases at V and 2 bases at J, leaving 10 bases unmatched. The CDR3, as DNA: TGTGCCAGCACGACCGGGACTAGTGGCACCTACGAGCAGTACTTC. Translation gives CASTTGTSGTYEQYF.

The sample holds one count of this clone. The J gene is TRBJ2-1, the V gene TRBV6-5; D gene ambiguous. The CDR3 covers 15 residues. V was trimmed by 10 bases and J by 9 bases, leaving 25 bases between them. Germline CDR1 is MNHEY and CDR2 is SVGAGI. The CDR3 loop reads CATSLFYAQHGEQFF. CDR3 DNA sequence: TGTGCCACCTCCCTCTTTTACGCCCAGCACGGTGAGCAGTTCTTC.

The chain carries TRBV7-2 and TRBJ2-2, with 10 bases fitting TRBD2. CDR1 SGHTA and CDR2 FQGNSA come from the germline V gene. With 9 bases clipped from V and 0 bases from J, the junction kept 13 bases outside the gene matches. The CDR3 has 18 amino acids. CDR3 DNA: TGTGCCAGAGAGATAGGACTAGCGGCCGACGCGAACACCGGGGAGCTGTTTTTT. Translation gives CAREIGLAADANTGELFF.

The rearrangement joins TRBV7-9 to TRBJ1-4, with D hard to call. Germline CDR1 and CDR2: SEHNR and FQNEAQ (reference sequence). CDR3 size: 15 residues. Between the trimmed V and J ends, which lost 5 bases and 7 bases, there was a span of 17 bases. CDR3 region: CASSRPDTVVEKLFF. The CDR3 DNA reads TGTGCCAGCAGCCGCCCCGACACTGTGGTTGAAAAACTGTTTTTT. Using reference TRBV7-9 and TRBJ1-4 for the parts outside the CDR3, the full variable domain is DTGVSQNPRHKITKRGQNVTFRCDPISEHNRLYWYRQTLGQGPEFLTYFQNEAQLEKSRLLSDRFSAERPKGSFSTLEIQRTEQGDSAMYLCASSRPDTVVEKLFFGSGTQLSVL.

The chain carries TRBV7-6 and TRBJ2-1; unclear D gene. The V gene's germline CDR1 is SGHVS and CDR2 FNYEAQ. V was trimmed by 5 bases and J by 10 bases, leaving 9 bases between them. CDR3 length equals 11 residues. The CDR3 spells CASSPGEEQFF. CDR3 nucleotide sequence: TGTGCCAGCAGCCCAGGAGAGGAGCAGTTCTTC.

CDR3 sequence (DNA): TGTGCCAGCAGCTTAGTCGGGGGAGTGGAAGGAAACACCATATATTTT. It encodes CASSLVGGVEGNTIYF. The chain couples TRBV7-9 to TRBJ1-3, with D tentatively TRBD1 (5 bases). CDR3 length: 16 amino acids. V was pared by 1 base and J by 4 bases, with 14 bases between. Germline assignment: CDR1 SEHNR and CDR2 FQNEAQ (reference sequence).

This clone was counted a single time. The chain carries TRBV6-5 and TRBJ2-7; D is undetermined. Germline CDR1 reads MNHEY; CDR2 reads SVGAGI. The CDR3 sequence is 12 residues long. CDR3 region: CASGPVSYEQYF. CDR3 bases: TGTGCTAGTGGCCCTGTGAGCTACGAGCAGTACTTC.

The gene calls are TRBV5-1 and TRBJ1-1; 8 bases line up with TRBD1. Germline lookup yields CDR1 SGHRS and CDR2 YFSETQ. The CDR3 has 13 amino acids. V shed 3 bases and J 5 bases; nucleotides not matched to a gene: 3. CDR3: CASSYTGGTEAFF. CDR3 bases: TGCGCCAGCAGCTATACAGGGGGTACTGAAGCTTTCTTT.

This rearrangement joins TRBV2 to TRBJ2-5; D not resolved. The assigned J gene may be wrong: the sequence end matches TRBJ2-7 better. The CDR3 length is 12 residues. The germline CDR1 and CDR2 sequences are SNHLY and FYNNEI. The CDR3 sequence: CASSTDPYEQYF. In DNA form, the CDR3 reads TGTGCCAGCAGTACTGATCCCTACGAGCAGTACTTC.

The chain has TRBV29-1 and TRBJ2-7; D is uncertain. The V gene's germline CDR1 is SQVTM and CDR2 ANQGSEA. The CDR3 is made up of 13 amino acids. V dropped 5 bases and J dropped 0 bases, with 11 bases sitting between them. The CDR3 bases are TGCAGCGTTATCTTCGGCAGCTCCTACGAGCAGTACTTC. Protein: CSVIFGSSYEQYF.

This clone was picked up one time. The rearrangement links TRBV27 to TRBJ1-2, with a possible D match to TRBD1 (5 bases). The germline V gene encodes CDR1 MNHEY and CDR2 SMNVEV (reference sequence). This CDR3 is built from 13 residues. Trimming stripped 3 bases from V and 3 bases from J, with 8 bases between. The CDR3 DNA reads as TGTGCCAGCAGTTTGATAGGGGACTATGGCTACACCTTC. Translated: CASSLIGDYGYTF.

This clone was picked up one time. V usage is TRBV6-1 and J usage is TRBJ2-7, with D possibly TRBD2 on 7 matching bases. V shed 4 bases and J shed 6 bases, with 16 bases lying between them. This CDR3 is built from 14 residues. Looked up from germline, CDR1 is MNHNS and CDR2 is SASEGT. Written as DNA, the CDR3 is TGTGCCAGCAGTGCAACAGGGAGGGGAGGCGAGCAGTACTTC. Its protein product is CASSATGRGGEQYF.

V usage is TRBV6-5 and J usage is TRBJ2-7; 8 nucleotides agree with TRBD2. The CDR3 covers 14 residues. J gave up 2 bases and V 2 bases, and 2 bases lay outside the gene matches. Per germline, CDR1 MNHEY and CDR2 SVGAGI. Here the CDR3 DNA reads TGTGCCAGCAGTTACCGGGAGGGCCCCTACGAGCAGTACTTC. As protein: CASSYREGPYEQYF.

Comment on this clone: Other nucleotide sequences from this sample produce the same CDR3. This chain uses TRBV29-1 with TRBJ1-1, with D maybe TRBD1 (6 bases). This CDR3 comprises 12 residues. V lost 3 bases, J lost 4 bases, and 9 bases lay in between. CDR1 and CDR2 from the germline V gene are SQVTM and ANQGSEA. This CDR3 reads CSVERGGTEAFF. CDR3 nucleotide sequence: TGCAGCGTTGAGAGAGGGGGCACTGAAGCTTTCTTT.

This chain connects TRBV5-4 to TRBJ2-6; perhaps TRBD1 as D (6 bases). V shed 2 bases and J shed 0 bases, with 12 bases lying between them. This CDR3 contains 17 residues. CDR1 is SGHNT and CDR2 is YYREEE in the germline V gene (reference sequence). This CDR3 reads CASSFWGHYSGANVLTF. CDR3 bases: TGTGCCAGCAGCTTTTGGGGACATTACTCTGGGGCCAACGTCCTGACTTTC. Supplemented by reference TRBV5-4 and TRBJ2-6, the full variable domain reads ETGVTQSPTHLIKTRGQQVTLRCSSQSGHNTVSWYQQALGQGPQFIFQYYREEENGRGNFPPRFSGLQFPNYSSELNVNALELDDSALYLCASSFWGHYSGANVLTFGAGSRLTVL.

The CDR3 DNA is TGTGCCAGCAGTTTTTCGAGCAAAGGGTACGAGCAGTACTTC. It is translated as CASSFSSKGYEQYF. V gene TRBV27 combines with J gene TRBJ2-7; D is undetermined. Germline values: CDR1 MNHEY, CDR2 SMNVEV (reference sequence). With 3 bases removed from V and 4 bases from J, the gap between germline ends came to 13 bases. The CDR3 runs 14 residues.

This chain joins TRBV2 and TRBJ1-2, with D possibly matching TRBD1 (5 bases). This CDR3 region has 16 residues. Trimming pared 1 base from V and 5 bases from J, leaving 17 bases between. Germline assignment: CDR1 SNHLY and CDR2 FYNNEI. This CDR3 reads CASSEEGKGGTYGYTF. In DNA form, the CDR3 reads TGTGCCAGCAGTGAAGAGGGGAAGGGAGGCACTTATGGCTACACCTTC.

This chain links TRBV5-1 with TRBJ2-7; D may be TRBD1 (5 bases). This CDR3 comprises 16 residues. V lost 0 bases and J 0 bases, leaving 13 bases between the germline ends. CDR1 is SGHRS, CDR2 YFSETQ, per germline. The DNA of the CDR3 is TGCGCCAGCAGCTTGGTCTGGGGCGTTAGCTCCTACGAGCAGTACTTC. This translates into CASSLVWGVSSYEQYF.

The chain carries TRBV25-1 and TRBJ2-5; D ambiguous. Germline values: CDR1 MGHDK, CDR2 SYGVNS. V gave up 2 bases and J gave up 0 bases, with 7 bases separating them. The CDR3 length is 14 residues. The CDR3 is CASSEGVYQETQYF. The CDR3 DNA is TGTGCCAGCAGTGAAGGTGTCTACCAAGAGACCCAGTACTTC.

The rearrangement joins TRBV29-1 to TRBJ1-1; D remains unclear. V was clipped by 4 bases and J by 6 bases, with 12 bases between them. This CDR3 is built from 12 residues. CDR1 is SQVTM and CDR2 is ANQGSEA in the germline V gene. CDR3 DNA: TGCAGCGTTGCCAGGTCGGTCGCTGAAGCTTTCTTT. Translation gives CSVARSVAEAFF. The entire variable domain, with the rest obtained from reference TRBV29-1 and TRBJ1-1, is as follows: SAVISQKPSRDICQRGTSLTIQCQVDSQVTMMFWYRQQPGQSLTLIATANQGSEATYESGFVIDKFPISRPNLTFSTLTVSNMSPEDSSIYLCSVARSVAEAFFGQGTRLTVV.

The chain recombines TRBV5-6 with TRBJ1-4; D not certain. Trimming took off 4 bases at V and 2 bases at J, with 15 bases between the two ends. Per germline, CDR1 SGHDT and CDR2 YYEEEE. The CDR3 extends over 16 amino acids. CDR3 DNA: TGTGCCAGCAGCGCGAAACCGGGTTACACTAATGAAAAACTGTTTTTT. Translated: CASSAKPGYTNEKLFF.

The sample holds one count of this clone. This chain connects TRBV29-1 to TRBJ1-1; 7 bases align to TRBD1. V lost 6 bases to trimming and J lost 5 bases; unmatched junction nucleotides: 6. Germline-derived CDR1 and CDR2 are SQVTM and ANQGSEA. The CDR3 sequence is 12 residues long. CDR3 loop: CSVQGERTEAFF. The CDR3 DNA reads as TGCAGCGTCCAGGGGGAGCGGACTGAAGCTTTCTTT. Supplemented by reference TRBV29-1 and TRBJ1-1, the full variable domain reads SAVISQKPSRDICQRGTSLTIQCQVDSQVTMMFWYRQQPGQSLTLIATANQGSEATYESGFVIDKFPISRPNLTFSTLTVSNMSPEDSSIYLCSVQGERTEAFFGQGTRLTVV.